This T cell receptor beta chain appears in the sequencing data of a study of blood T cell repertoires in COVID-19. Study at large: Sites in the United States, Italy and Spain provided acute and convalescent COVID-19 samples. Nucleic acid was either cDNA or gDNA, and it came from T cells, B-cell-depleted T cells, or PBMCs.

The germline V gene encodes CDR1 LGHNT and CDR2 FRNRAP. This CDR3 contains 12 residues. V dropped 6 bases and J dropped 5 bases, with 10 bases sitting between them. In the original processing: Reference gene primer amplification gave estimated nucleated cell counts. Measured with immunoSEQ multiplex PCR; TCRdb has only the in-frame clones, and not every one. The DNA was the basis for D and trimming; V, J and clone size are from that table. The repertoire includes about 180,000 clones, roughly 79% of them detected once, and roughly 28% sits in the top ten. This clone was observed once. The sequenced sample consisted of peripheral blood. V and J are TRBV12-5 and TRBJ1-1; D possibly corresponds to TRBD1 (5 bases). The sequence was collected from a woman between 70 and 85 years old with acute or convalescent COVID-19. The chain's CDR3 is CASGKGVTEAFF. The CDR3, as DNA: TGTGCTAGTGGCAAAGGGGTAACTGAAGCTTTCTTT.